This passage covers 7 T cell receptor beta chains from one sample sequenced in a study of blood T cell repertoires in COVID-19. Measured with immunoSEQ multiplex PCR; TCRdb has only the in-frame clones, and not every one. The top ten hold approximately 5.2% of the sample, which has over 120,000 clones, 79% seen once. Material: peripheral blood. The receptor set was obtained from a woman aged 70-85 years with COVID-19, enrolled during active disease.

The chain has TRBV5-1 and TRBJ2-2; D is perhaps TRBD2 (6 bases). CDR1 and CDR2 (germline): SGHRS, YFSETQ. The CDR3 covers 15 residues. V was clipped by 0 bases and J by 9 bases, with 15 bases between them. The CDR3 spells CASSLEGRGDRELFF. The CDR3 DNA sequence: TGCGCCAGCAGCTTGGAAGGGCGGGGAGACAGGGAGCTGTTTTTT.

Concerning this clone itself: A read error may account for a junction end that differs from germline. Other DNA sequences in the same sample also yield this CDR3. The chain joins TRBV19 to TRBJ1-5, with D perhaps TRBD1 (6 bases). Germline CDR1 LNHDA, CDR2 SQIVND (reference sequence). The CDR3 loop spans 14 amino acids. CDR3 region: CASKFGGAGQPQHF. The DNA for the CDR3 is TGTGCCAGTAAATTTGGGGGGGCAGGTCAGCCTCAGCATTTT.

The chain couples TRBV5-1 to TRBJ2-2; tentatively, D is TRBD2 (6 bases). Germline CDR1 is SGHRS and CDR2 is YFSETQ. The germline V and J ends were trimmed by 4 bases and 4 bases, with 14 bases remaining between them. There are 15 residues in the CDR3. CDR3 DNA: TGCGCCAGCAGCCTCAATAGCGGCGGCACCGGGGAGCTGTTTTTT. This codes for CASSLNSGGTGELFF.

This clone was recorded only once. V gene TRBV3-1 (or the pseudogene TRBV3-2) combines with J gene TRBJ2-2; weak D call: TRBD2 (7 bases). Trimming stripped 4 bases from V and 4 bases from J, with 19 bases between. The germline gives CDR1 LGHDT, CDR2 YNNKEL (reference sequence). The CDR3 loop spans 17 amino acids. The CDR3 reads CASSRGVSGGPTGELFF. CDR3 sequence (DNA): TGTGCCAGCAGCCGTGGTGTGTCGGGGGGCCCCACCGGGGAGCTGTTTTTT.

The chain couples TRBV30 to TRBJ1-6, with TRBD1 matching 8 bases. V shed 1 base and J 7 bases; nucleotides not matched to a gene: 3. The CDR3 is made up of 14 amino acids. CDR1 is GTSNPN and CDR2 is SVGIG in the germline V gene (reference sequence). The CDR3 DNA sequence: TGTGCCTGGAGTGGTACAGGGGGGAATTCACCCCTCCACTTT. It translates to CAWSGTGGNSPLHF.

The rearrangement joins TRBV19 to TRBJ1-1; the D gene is possibly TRBD1 (6 bases). V lost 7 bases to trimming and J lost 0 bases, with 12 bases between them. Per the germline V gene, CDR1 is LNHDA and CDR2 is SQIVND (reference sequence). The CDR3 contains 14 residues. In nucleotides, the CDR3 is TGTGCCAGTACAGGGGTCTCCGTGAACACTGAAGCTTTCTTT. Its translation is CASTGVSVNTEAFF. Using reference TRBV19 and TRBJ1-1 for the parts outside the CDR3, the full variable domain is DGGITQSPKYLFRKEGQNVTLSCEQNLNHDAMYWYRQDPGQGLRLIYYSQIVNDFQKGDIAEGYSVSREKKESFPLTVTSAQKNPTAFYLCASTGVSVNTEAFFGQGTRLTVV.

The V gene is TRBV4-2, the J gene TRBJ1-1; possibly TRBD1 for D (5 bases). The germline V and J ends were trimmed by 0 bases and 3 bases, with 8 bases remaining between them. Germline values: CDR1 LGHNA, CDR2 YNFKEQ. This CDR3 has 14 amino acids. The CDR3 region is CASSQDRQYTEAFF. The DNA of the CDR3 is TGTGCCAGCAGCCAAGATCGACAGTACACTGAAGCTTTCTTT.